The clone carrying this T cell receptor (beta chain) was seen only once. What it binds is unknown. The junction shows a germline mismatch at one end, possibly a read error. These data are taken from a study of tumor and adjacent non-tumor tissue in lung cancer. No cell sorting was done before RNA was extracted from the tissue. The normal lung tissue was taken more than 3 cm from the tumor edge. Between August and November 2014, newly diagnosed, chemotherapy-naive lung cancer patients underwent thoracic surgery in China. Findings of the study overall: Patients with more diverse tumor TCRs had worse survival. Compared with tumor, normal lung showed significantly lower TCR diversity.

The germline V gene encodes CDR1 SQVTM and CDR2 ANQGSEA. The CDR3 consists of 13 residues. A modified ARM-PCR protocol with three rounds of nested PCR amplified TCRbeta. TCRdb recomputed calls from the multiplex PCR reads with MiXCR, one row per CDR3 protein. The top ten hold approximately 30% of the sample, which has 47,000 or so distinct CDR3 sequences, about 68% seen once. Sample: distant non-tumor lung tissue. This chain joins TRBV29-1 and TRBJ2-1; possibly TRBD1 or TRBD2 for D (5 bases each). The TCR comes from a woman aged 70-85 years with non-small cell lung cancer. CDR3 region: CSVKRQGMNERFF. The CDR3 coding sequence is TGCAGCGTAAAGCGGCAGGGCATGAATGAGCGGTTCTTC.